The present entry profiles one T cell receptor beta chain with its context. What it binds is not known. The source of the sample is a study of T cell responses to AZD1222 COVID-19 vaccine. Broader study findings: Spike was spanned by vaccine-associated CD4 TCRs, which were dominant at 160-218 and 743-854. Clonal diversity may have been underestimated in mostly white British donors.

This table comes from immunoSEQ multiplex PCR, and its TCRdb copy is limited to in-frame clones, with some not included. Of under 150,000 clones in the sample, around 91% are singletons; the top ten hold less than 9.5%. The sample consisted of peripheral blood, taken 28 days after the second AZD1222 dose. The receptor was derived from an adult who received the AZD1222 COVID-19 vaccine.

CDR3 sequence: CAWSGQSTIQYF. As DNA, the CDR3 is TGTGCCTGGTCGGGACAAAGTACCATTCAGTACTTC. The chain couples TRBV30 to TRBJ2-4; perhaps TRBD1 as D (6 bases). Trimming took off 5 bases at V and 9 bases at J, with 14 bases between the two ends. The CDR3 sequence is 12 residues long. Looked up from germline, CDR1 is GTSNPN and CDR2 is SVGIG (reference sequence).